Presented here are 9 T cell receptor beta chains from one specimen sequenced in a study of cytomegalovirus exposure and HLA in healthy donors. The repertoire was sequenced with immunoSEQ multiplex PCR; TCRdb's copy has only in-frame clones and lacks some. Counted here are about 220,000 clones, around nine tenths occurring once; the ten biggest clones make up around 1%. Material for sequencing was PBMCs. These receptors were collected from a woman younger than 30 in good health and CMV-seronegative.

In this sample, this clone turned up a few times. This chain's CDR3 is CASSLDYRDTEAFF. DNA of the CDR3: TGCGCCAGCAGCTTGGATTACAGGGACACTGAAGCTTTCTTT. This chain connects TRBV5-1 to TRBJ1-1, with D possibly matching TRBD1 (6 bases). This CDR3 region has 14 residues. V was clipped by 0 bases and J by 3 bases, with 9 bases between them. Germline lookup yields CDR1 SGHRS and CDR2 YFSETQ.

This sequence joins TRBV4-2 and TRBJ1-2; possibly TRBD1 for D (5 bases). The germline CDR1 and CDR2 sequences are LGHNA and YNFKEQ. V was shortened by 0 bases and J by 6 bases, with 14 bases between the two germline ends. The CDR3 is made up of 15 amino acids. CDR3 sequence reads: CASSQDPRGFNGYTF. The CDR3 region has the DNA TGTGCCAGCAGCCAAGACCCGCGGGGCTTTAATGGCTACACCTTC.

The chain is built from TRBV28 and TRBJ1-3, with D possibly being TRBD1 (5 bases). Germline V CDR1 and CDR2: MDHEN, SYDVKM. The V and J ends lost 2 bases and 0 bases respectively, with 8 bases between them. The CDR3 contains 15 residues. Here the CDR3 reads CASSLRQGSGNTIYF. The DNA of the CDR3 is TGTGCCAGCAGTTTAAGGCAGGGCTCTGGAAACACCATATATTTT. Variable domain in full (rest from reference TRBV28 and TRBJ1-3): DVKVTQSSRYLVKRTGEKVFLECVQDMDHENMFWYRQDPGLGLRLIYFSYDVKMKEKGDIPEGYSVSREKKERFSLILESASTNQTSMYLCASSLRQGSGNTIYFGEGSWLTVV.

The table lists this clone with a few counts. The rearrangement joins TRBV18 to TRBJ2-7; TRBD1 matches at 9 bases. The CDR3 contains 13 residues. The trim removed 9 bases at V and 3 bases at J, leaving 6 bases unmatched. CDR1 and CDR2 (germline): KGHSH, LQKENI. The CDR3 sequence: CASLPGQGYEQYF. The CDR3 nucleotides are TGTGCCAGTTTGCCGGGACAGGGCTACGAGCAGTACTTC.

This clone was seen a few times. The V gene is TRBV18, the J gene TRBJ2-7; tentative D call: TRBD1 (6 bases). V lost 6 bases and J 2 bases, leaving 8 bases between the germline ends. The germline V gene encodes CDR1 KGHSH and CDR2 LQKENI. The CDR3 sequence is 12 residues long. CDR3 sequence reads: CASSTGTYEQYF. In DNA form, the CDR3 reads TGTGCCAGCTCGACAGGAACCTACGAGCAGTACTTC.

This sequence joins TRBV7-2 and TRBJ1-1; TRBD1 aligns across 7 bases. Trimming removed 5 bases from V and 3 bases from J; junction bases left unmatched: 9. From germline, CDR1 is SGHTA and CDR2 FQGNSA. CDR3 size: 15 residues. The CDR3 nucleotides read TGTGCCAGCAGCCCTCGACAGGGAGGACACACTGAAGCTTTCTTT. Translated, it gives CASSPRQGGHTEAFF.

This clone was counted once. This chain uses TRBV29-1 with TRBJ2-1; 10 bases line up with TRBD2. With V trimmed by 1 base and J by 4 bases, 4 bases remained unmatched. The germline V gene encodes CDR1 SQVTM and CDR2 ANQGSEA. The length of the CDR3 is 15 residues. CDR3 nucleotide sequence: TGCAGCGTTGAAGGCGGGACTAGCGTTTACAATGAGCAGTTCTTC. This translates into CSVEGGTSVYNEQFF.

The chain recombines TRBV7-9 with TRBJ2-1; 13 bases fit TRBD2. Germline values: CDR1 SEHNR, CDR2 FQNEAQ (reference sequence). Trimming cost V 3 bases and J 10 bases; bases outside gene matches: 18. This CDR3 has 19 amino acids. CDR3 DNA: TGTGCCAGCAGCTTGTTGGGGACTAGCGGGACTACCCAGTCACCCGAGCAGTTCTTC. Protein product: CASSLLGTSGTTQSPEQFF.

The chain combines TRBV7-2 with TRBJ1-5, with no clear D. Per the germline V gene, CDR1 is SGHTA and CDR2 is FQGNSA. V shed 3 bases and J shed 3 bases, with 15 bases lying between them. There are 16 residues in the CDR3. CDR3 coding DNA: TGTGCCAGCAGCTTTAGTGGTCGATTAGACAATCAGCCCCAGCATTTT. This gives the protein CASSFSGRLDNQPQHF.